The clone carrying this T cell receptor (beta chain) was observed a handful of times. Its antigen is as yet unknown. The CDR3 is 17 amino acids. The ends lost 4 bases at V and 1 base at J; junction bases unmatched: 6. Each CDR3 protein is one row after TCRdb ran MiXCR on the 5' RACE reads. The profile covers more than 400,000 distinct CDR3 sequences, with roughly 5% appearing a single time and approximately 3.5% taken by the ten largest. The data were obtained in a study of CD8 T cells in ankylosing spondylitis. Findings of the study overall: Characteristic, it appeared, of ankylosing spondylitis blood was a TCR beta motif of 7 or 8 highly homologous variants.

This sequence joins TRBV12-3 or TRBV12-4 and TRBJ1-3, with 11 bases matching TRBD1. The receptor comes from a male donor with ankylosing spondylitis. The sequencing sample was made of blood, either unsorted or a sorted T cell fraction (not recorded which). CDR3 in DNA: TGTGCCAGCAGTTCCGGGACAGGGGGGACATCTGGAAACACCATATATTTT. It yields the protein CASSSGTGGTSGNTIYF.